This TCR beta chain originates from a study of blood T cells in healthy people across ages. Study-wide results and limits: When set beside aged donors, long-lived donors presented more naive CD4+ cells and higher diversity.

A J-beta primer mix and a sample-barcoded 5' primer were used in a second PCR of about 7 to 12 cycles. TCRdb called the 5' RACE reads again in MiXCR, with one record for every CDR3 protein. The sample has hundreds of thousands of distinct CDR3 sequences; over 45% are singletons. No fewer than 7 million PBMCs went into each sample. J lost 3 bases, V lost 2 bases, and 19 bases had no gene match. Germline lookup yields CDR1 SEHNR and CDR2 FQNEAQ (reference sequence). The CDR3 consists of 20 residues. To note about this clonotype: Its antigen is undetermined.

The source is an older woman in good health. Sequenced: blood. The chain links TRBV7-9 to TRBJ2-7; 10 bases line up with TRBD2. The CDR3 DNA reads TGTGCCAGCAGCTTAACTCCTGGACAGGGTACACTAGCGGGGATCTACGAGCAGTACTTC. This codes for CASSLTPGQGTLAGIYEQYF.